This T cell receptor beta chain originates from a study of T cell responses to AZD1222 COVID-19 vaccine. V gave up 5 bases and J gave up 8 bases, with 12 bases separating them. The CDR3 loop spans 12 amino acids. Germline CDR1 LNHDA, CDR2 SQIVND (reference sequence). Broader study findings: Mostly white British, mostly female donors; authors suggested clonal diversity may be underestimated.

Method: immunoSEQ multiplex PCR; TCRdb's copy keeps in-frame clones and lacks some. Of about 69,000 clones in the sample, roughly 83% are singletons; the top ten hold 25%. A note on this clone: Antigen unknown.

Source: peripheral blood, taken 28 days after the second AZD1222 dose. The receptor's source is an adult who received the AZD1222 COVID-19 vaccine. The chain employs TRBV19 and TRBJ1-2, with a weak D call TRBD1 (5 bases). The DNA for the CDR3 is TGTGCCAGTAGTTCCATCGGGGACGGCTACACCTTC. This gives the protein CASSSIGDGYTF.